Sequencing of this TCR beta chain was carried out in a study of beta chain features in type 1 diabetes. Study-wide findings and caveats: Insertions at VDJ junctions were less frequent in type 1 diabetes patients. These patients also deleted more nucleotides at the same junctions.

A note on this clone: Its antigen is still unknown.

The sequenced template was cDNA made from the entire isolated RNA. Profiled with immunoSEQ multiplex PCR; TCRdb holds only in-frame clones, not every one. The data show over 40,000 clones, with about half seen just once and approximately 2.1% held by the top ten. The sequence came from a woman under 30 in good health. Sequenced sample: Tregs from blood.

The chain's CDR3 is CASSMVEDTQYF. Written as DNA, the CDR3 is TGCGCCAGCAGCATGGTGGAGGACACCCAGTACTTC. The V call is TRBV5-1, the J call TRBJ2-5; tentative D call: TRBD2 (5 bases). The V gene lost 4 bases and the J gene lost 8 bases, with 12 bases spanning the gap. The germline gives CDR1 SGHRS, CDR2 YFSETQ. The CDR3 runs to 12 residues.